The source of this TCR beta chain is a study of neurological immune-mediated disorders (dated by TCRdb to about 2019). Describing the broader study: Using UMI-based sequencing, the study compared peripheral blood TCR-beta repertoires from patients with HTLV-I-associated myelopathy (HAM/TSP), patients with multiple sclerosis, and healthy controls. Alongside PBMC samples, the set of more than 85 TCR-beta libraries contained longitudinal samples, technical triplicates, and paired CD4+ and CD8+ T-cell subsets that had been sorted. The cohort comprised roughly 69 subjects: around 15 HAM/TSP patients, around 35 multiple sclerosis patients and approximately 20 healthy controls. Results the study describes overall, beyond this receptor: The highest TCR clonal expansion was observed in HAM/TSP patients, whereas the lowest was observed in MS patients, even when compared with healthy controls. Expanded clones from different subjects shared no identical CDR3 amino acid sequences, which suggests that TCR-beta repertoires were private in all groups.

The healthy controls were volunteers from a blood bank in Maryland, USA. For the unsorted PBMC libraries, 2 million PBMCs were stored in RNAlater at -80 degrees C until RNA extraction and were used to generate the libraries. Peripheral blood was subjected to Ficoll-Hypaque density gradient centrifugation to isolate PBMCs, which were then cryopreserved in liquid nitrogen. The trim is 4 bases for V and 5 bases for J, with a gap of 11 bases between the germline ends. The germline V gene yields MNHEY for CDR1 and SVGEGT for CDR2. Including the terminal cysteine and phenylalanine, the CDR3 comprises 14 residues. Only the CDR3 DNA is retained, 42 bases long and in frame from the first base. This clonotype was observed at least ten times. The antigen this receptor binds is unknown. One base away there is no much larger clone; base qualities are not given. To synthesize cDNA, template-switch 5'RACE was performed with a primer carrying a 10-nucleotide random unique molecular identifier so that each TCR transcript was tagged. Every sequencing run yielded over 170 million TCR-beta sequences covering 15-18 subjects. The RNeasy kit was used for extraction of total RNA. Using the KAPA Real-time Library Amplification kit, TCR-beta VDJ regions were amplified with primers for the TCR constant region and the 5'RACE anchor. Sample indexes and Illumina adaptors were added in a first PCR, after which library yield was increased in a second PCR. The roughly 650 bp TCR product was size-selected on a 2% E-gel SizeSelection system after Ampure bead purification. Library quality was checked on a Bioanalyzer, concentration was measured with Qubit, and libraries were quantified with the Kapa Library Quantification kit before pooling. Libraries were sequenced paired-end 2 x 150 bp on an Illumina HiSeq 2500. To increase sequence diversity, roughly 24-32% phiX was spiked into each library pool. For the original study's pipeline: The quality-filtered reads were processed with the UMI-based MiGEC pipeline, whose error correction step removed more than 80% of the raw TCR sequences. VDJ genes were aligned to IMGT germline references, and each clonotype was defined by a unique CDR3 amino acid sequence together with V-J genes. VDJtools evaluated clonal expansion, Shannon diversity and CDR3 relatedness (CalcPairwiseDistances, ClusterSamples); CLCbio workbench built phylogenetic trees. Using coefficient-of-variation modelling across technical triplicates, the study counted a clone as expanded if it had at least 8 unique UMIs. The public reads were reanalyzed by TCRdb: fastp trimming at Q25, MiXCR alignment, in-frame beta chains only. Identical CDR3 protein sequences are pooled into one entry, listed with their most common genes and DNA. These V and J calls are TCRdb output, not the study's own analysis. The sample records some 28,000 distinct CDR3 sequences, approximately 6.6% of which are singletons. The ten largest account for around 8.3% of the sample.

Recombination connected TRBV6-2 or TRBV6-3 to TRBJ2-2; the D segment cannot be called with confidence. The sequenced sample consisted of PBMCs. This sequence originates from a woman aged 45-65 years in good health. Here the CDR3 is given as CASSSLLWTGELFF. The DNA sequence reads TGTGCCAGCAGTTCCCTATTATGGACCGGGGAGCTGTTTTTT.